Presented here are 7 T cell receptor beta chains from one specimen sequenced in a study of blood T cell repertoires in COVID-19. Here immunoSEQ multiplex PCR was the method, and the copy in TCRdb shows in-frame clones only, minus some. Of around 100,000 clones in the sample, approximately 84% were seen once. Sequencing was done on a sample of peripheral blood. The receptors were gathered from a middle-aged man with acute or convalescent COVID-19.

On this clone: A junction end diverges from the germline sequence, so it may reflect a read error. The V and J genes are TRBV3-1 (or the pseudogene TRBV3-2) and TRBJ2-7; tentative D call: TRBD2 (6 bases). This CDR3 contains 13 residues. Germline V gene lookup returns CDR1 LGHDT and CDR2 YNNKEL (reference sequence). CDR3 sequence: CASSPREWGDRDF. CDR3 coding DNA: TGTGCCAGCAGCCCCCGAGAGTGGGGGGATCGGGACTTC.

The chain is built from TRBV7-2 and TRBJ2-3; 8 bases are shared with TRBD2. With V trimmed by 5 bases and J by 3 bases, 7 bases remained unmatched. This CDR3 has 15 amino acids. In germline, CDR1 is SGHTA, CDR2 FQGNSA. CDR3 in DNA: TGTGCCAGCAGCCCCGAGGGACTAGTGACAGATACGCAGTATTTT. Its translation is CASSPEGLVTDTQYF.

The chain carries TRBV28 and TRBJ1-1; D is perhaps TRBD1 (5 bases). CDR3 size: 15 residues. Germline CDR1 reads MDHEN; CDR2 reads SYDVKM. V dropped 5 bases and J dropped 6 bases, with 19 bases sitting between them. The CDR3 sequence is CASSPGGSRSAEAFF. In nucleotides, the CDR3 is TGTGCCAGCAGTCCGGGGGGGAGCAGGAGCGCTGAAGCTTTCTTT. Using reference TRBV28 and TRBJ1-1 for the parts outside the CDR3, the full variable domain is DVKVTQSSRYLVKRTGEKVFLECVQDMDHENMFWYRQDPGLGLRLIYFSYDVKMKEKGDIPEGYSVSREKKERFSLILESASTNQTSMYLCASSPGGSRSAEAFFGQGTRLTVV.

This chain uses TRBV6-4 with TRBJ2-1, with 13 bases fitting TRBD2. From germline, CDR1 is MRHNA and CDR2 SNTAGT. The CDR3 runs 13 residues. Germline trimming cut 4 bases from V and 11 bases from J; bases unmatched to any gene: 2. In nucleotides, the CDR3 is TGTGCCAGCAGTGTACTAGCGGGAGGGAAGCAGTTCTTC. This codes for CASSVLAGGKQFF.

The chain employs TRBV12-5 and TRBJ1-6; D is possibly TRBD1 (6 bases). V shed 3 bases and J shed 10 bases, with 13 bases lying between them. Germline values: CDR1 LGHNT, CDR2 FRNRAP. The CDR3 totals 14 residues. The chain's CDR3 is CASGFFGGRSPLHF. The CDR3 nucleotides are TGTGCTAGTGGTTTTTTCGGGGGGCGGTCACCCCTCCACTTT.

This clone has just one count. The chain links TRBV3-1 (or the pseudogene TRBV3-2) to TRBJ2-3; D is perhaps TRBD1 (5 bases). The germline V gene has CDR1 LGHDT and CDR2 YNNKEL (reference sequence). Trimming stripped 0 bases from V and 2 bases from J, with 21 bases between. This CDR3 has 19 amino acids. The CDR3 DNA reads as TGTGCCAGCAGCCAAGAAACCCCGGGTCCGACAGAGGACACAGATACGCAGTATTTT. Its translation is CASSQETPGPTEDTDTQYF.

The chain employs TRBV19 and TRBJ1-1, with D hard to call. The CDR3 runs 14 residues. V was trimmed by 5 bases and J by 7 bases, leaving 17 bases between them. CDR1 LNHDA and CDR2 SQIVND come from the germline V gene (reference sequence). The CDR3: CASSSRDLRSEAFF. The CDR3 DNA reads as TGTGCCAGTAGTTCCCGGGATCTTCGTAGTGAAGCTTTCTTT.